The clone carrying this T cell receptor (beta chain) was observed a few times. This CDR3 has 14 amino acids. The V end lost 5 bases, the J end lost 8 bases, and 16 bases lay between the germline ends. Per the germline V gene, CDR1 is SEHNR and CDR2 is FQNEAQ (reference sequence). The data were obtained in a study of T-cell reconstitution after alpha-beta-depleted transplantation in children. It was with unique molecular identifiers that the TCRbeta library was prepared. TCRdb re-derived calls from the PCR reads in MiXCR, one entry per CDR3 protein. The sample contains about half a million distinct CDR3 sequences, about 12% of which appear only once.

The clonotype comes from a human donor who donated a stem cell graft to a child with combined immunodeficiency. The chain has TRBV7-9 and TRBJ2-1; TRBD2 is a possible D gene (6 bases). Here the sequenced sample was PBMCs from the stem cell graft donor, taken from the stem cell graft. The CDR3 protein is CASSKGGGVDEQFF. In DNA, the CDR3 is TGTGCCAGCAGCAAGGGAGGAGGGGTTGATGAGCAGTTCTTC. Filled out from reference TRBV7-9 and TRBJ2-1, the complete variable domain reads DTGVSQNPRHKITKRGQNVTFRCDPISEHNRLYWYRQTLGQGPEFLTYFQNEAQLEKSRLLSDRFSAERPKGSFSTLEIQRTEQGDSAMYLCASSKGGGVDEQFFGPGTRLTVL.